This T cell receptor beta chain was obtained from a study of OX40 agonist ivuxolimab in advanced cancers. In the study overall: Patients took ivuxolimab, an agonistic anti-OX40 (CD134) antibody. Each dose-escalation patient presented with hepatocellular carcinoma, melanoma, renal cell or head and neck cancer. The study's findings and limits: Relative to CD4+, CD8+ T cells held more expanded clones on average.

This CDR3 region has 17 residues. Germline values: CDR1 SNHLY, CDR2 FYNNEI. J was trimmed by 0 bases and V by 3 bases; bases with no gene match: 5. Comment on this clone: As yet, its antigen is unknown.

Clones were read by immunoSEQ multiplex PCR, and TCRdb kept only the in-frame ones, dropping some. Among around 66,000 clones listed, roughly four fifths were seen once. This sequence joins TRBV2 and TRBJ2-5, with 12 nucleotides matching TRBD2. Sample: CD4+ or CD8+ T cells sorted from blood, taken in a trial of the OX40 agonist ivuxolimab. The clonotype was recovered from an adult with an advanced solid tumor such as melanoma, head and neck, liver or kidney cancer. In DNA form, the CDR3 reads TGTGCCAGCAGTGACATAACTAGCGGGGGGCACCAAGAGACCCAGTACTTC. Translated, it gives CASSDITSGGHQETQYF.